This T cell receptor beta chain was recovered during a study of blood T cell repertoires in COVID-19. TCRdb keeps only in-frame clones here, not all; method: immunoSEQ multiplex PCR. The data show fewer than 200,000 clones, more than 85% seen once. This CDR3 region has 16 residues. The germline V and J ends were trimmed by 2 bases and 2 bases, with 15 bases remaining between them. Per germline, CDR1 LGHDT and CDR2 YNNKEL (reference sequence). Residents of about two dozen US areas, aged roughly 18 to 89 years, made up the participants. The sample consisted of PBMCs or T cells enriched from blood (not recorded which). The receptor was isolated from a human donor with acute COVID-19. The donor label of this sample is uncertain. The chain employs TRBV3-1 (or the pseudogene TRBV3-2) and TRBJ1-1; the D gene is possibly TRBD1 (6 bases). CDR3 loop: CASSQTGQQENTEAFF. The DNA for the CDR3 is TGTGCCAGCAGCCAAACTGGACAGCAAGAAAACACTGAAGCTTTCTTT.